A single sample is the source of the 23 T cell receptor beta chains below, sequenced in a study of blood T cell repertoires in COVID-19. Generated by immunoSEQ multiplex PCR, the TCRdb table keeps only in-frame clones and is missing some. The sample lists 150,000 to 200,000 clones, approximately 90% seen once, with about 6.5% in the top ten. The specimen was peripheral blood. The receptor set was obtained from a woman aged 80 or older in a cohort sampled during active or convalescent COVID-19.

V gene TRBV5-1 combines with J gene TRBJ2-3; the match to TRBD2 covers 13 bases. CDR3 length equals 18 residues. CDR1 and CDR2 from the germline V gene are SGHRS and YFSETQ. V dropped 3 bases and J dropped 4; count of bases not matched to a gene: 11. Here the CDR3 reads CASSSGGLAGLKADTQYF. The CDR3 nucleotides read TGCGCCAGCAGCTCGGGGGGACTAGCGGGACTTAAAGCAGATACGCAGTATTTT.

The chain couples TRBV11-2 to TRBJ2-5; 13 bases align to TRBD2. Germline values: CDR1 SGHAT, CDR2 FQNNGV. CDR3 size: 14 residues. The V segment lost 5 bases and the J segment 14 bases; nucleotides outside the gene matches: 11. CDR3 nucleotide sequence: TGTGCCAGCAGCCCCGGACTAGCGGGGGAGTCATGCTACTTC. Residues: CASSPGLAGESCYF.

Remarks on this clone: Relative to the germline gene, one junction end is altered; a read error may explain this. This rearrangement joins TRBV6-2 or TRBV6-3 to TRBJ1-2, with 7 nucleotides matching TRBD1. The CDR3 is 15 amino acids. The germline CDR1 and CDR2 sequences are MNHEY and SVGEGT. CDR3: CASSYASGQSYRYTF. The DNA of the CDR3 is TGTGCCAGCAGTTATGCATCGGGACAGTCCTATCGCTACACCTTC.

This chain joins TRBV5-6 and TRBJ2-7; TRBD1 agrees at 8 bases. This CDR3 is 15 amino acids long. CDR1 SGHDT and CDR2 YYEEEE come from the germline V gene. J lost 0 bases, V lost 0 bases, and 2 bases had no gene match. The chain's CDR3 is CASSLAGGPSYEQYV. DNA of the CDR3: TGTGCCAGCAGCTTGGCAGGGGGCCCCTCCTACGAGCAGTACGTC.

CDR3 sequence reads: CASSHREFYGYTF. For the CDR3, the DNA is TGTGCCAGCAGCCACAGGGAGTTCTATGGCTACACCTTC. The genes are TRBV5-4 and TRBJ1-2; weak D call: TRBD1 (6 bases). Looked up from germline, CDR1 is SGHNT and CDR2 is YYREEE (reference sequence). Trimming removed 4 bases at V and 4 bases at J, with 11 bases between. This CDR3 has 13 residues.

This clone is a singleton in its sample. This chain links TRBV28 with TRBJ1-2; 9 bases map to TRBD1. The germline V gene encodes CDR1 MDHEN and CDR2 SYDVKM. The junction had 11 bases not matched to a gene; V was cut back by 4 bases and J by 5 bases. The CDR3 extends over 16 amino acids. The CDR3 DNA reads as TGTGCCAGCAGTTCCGGGACAGGGATTAGCCCATATGGCTACACCTTC. Protein: CASSSGTGISPYGYTF.

The V call is TRBV7-2, the J call TRBJ2-7; 9 bases are shared with TRBD1. In germline, CDR1 is SGHTA, CDR2 FQGNSA. J lost 2 bases, V lost 5 bases, and 4 bases had no gene match. The CDR3 covers 14 residues. CDR3 sequence (DNA): TGTGCCAGCAGCCCGGACAGGGGTACCTACGAGCAGTACTTC. Amino acids: CASSPDRGTYEQYF.

The chain combines TRBV6-5 with TRBJ1-5; TRBD1 agrees at 7 bases. V shed 8 bases and J 4 bases; nucleotides not matched to a gene: 5. CDR3 length: 13 amino acids. Germline CDR1 is MNHEY and CDR2 is SVGAGI. CDR3 region: CASRGTVNQPQHF. The CDR3 coding sequence is TGTGCCAGCCGGGGGACAGTTAATCAGCCCCAGCATTTT.

The genes are TRBV5-1 and TRBJ1-4; D possibly corresponds to TRBD1 (5 bases). V shed 1 base and J shed 5 bases, with 9 bases lying between them. Germline V gene sequence: CDR1 SGHRS, CDR2 YFSETQ. The length of the CDR3 is 14 residues. CDR3 residues: CASSLRGGNEKLFF. The CDR3 nucleotides read TGCGCCAGCAGCTTGAGGGGAGGGAATGAAAAACTGTTTTTT.

About this clone: Other nucleotide sequences in the sample specify the same CDR3. This chain connects TRBV7-8 to TRBJ2-3; tentatively, D is TRBD2 (7 bases). Germline V lookup: CDR1 SGHVS, CDR2 FQNEAQ. Trimming removed 2 bases from V and 5 bases from J, with 14 bases in between. The CDR3 is 15 amino acids. As DNA, the CDR3 is TGTGCCAGCAGCTTAATGGCGGGGGCCGGAGATACGCAGTATTTT. This sequence encodes CASSLMAGAGDTQYF.

The chain uses TRBV18 and TRBJ1-1; 7 nucleotides agree with TRBD1. The CDR3 covers 14 residues. V lost 6 bases and J lost 4; bases outside the gene matches: 8. Germline assignment: CDR1 KGHSH and CDR2 LQKENI. The CDR3 sequence: CASSPDRVSTEAFF. As DNA, the CDR3 is TGTGCCAGCTCCCCCGACAGGGTGAGCACTGAAGCTTTCTTT. The full variable domain, in which reference TRBV18 and TRBJ1-1 provide the parts outside the CDR3, is NAGVMQNPRHLVRRRGQEARLRCSPMKGHSHVYWYRQLPEEGLKFMVYLQKENIIDESGMPKERFSAEFPKEGPSILRIQQVVRGDSAAYFCASSPDRVSTEAFFGQGTRLTVV.

There are a few counts of this clone. The chain carries TRBV5-1 and TRBJ2-7; tentatively, D is TRBD2 (5 bases). The CDR3 is 13 amino acids. In germline, CDR1 is SGHRS, CDR2 YFSETQ. V was trimmed by 3 bases and J by 2 bases, leaving 9 bases between them. Written as DNA, the CDR3 is TGCGCCAGCAGCTCGGGGTCTACCTACGAGCAGTACTTC. Protein product: CASSSGSTYEQYF.

The chain is built from TRBV7-8 and TRBJ1-3, with 11 nucleotides matching TRBD1. J lost 8 bases, V lost 1 base, and 7 bases had no gene match. This CDR3 has 16 amino acids. Germline V gene sequence: CDR1 SGHVS, CDR2 FQNEAQ. The CDR3: CASSLVMDRGLDTIYF. Written as DNA, the CDR3 is TGTGCCAGCAGCTTAGTTATGGACAGGGGGCTCGACACCATATATTTT.

The chain carries TRBV28 and TRBJ1-2; D possibly corresponds to TRBD1 (6 bases). V was pared by 5 bases and J by 4 bases, with 17 bases between. Germline V CDR1 and CDR2: MDHEN, SYDVKM. The CDR3 consists of 15 residues. CDR3 bases: TGTGCCAGCAGTCTCGGACAGCACGGCAGCTATGGCTACACCTTC. Translated, it gives CASSLGQHGSYGYTF.

The chain employs TRBV5-1 and TRBJ1-3; 7 nucleotides align to TRBD1. Looked up from germline, CDR1 is SGHRS and CDR2 is YFSETQ. The J segment lost 2 bases and the V segment lost 4 bases, leaving 3 bases of the junction unmatched. CDR3 size: 14 residues. The CDR3 is CASSPDRPGNTIYF. CDR3 bases: TGCGCCAGCAGCCCGGACAGGCCTGGAAACACCATATATTTT.

The rearrangement uses TRBV5-1 and TRBJ2-1; TRBD1 agrees at 7 bases. V was pared by 2 bases and J by 5 bases, with 7 bases of the junction left unmatched. Germline values: CDR1 SGHRS, CDR2 YFSETQ. The CDR3 runs 15 residues. CDR3 region: CASSLVRQGHNEQFF. In DNA, the CDR3 is TGCGCCAGCAGCTTAGTCCGACAGGGACACAATGAGCAGTTCTTC.

The chain joins TRBV30 to TRBJ2-7; TRBD1 matches at 7 bases. The CDR3 is made up of 16 amino acids. With V trimmed by 0 bases and J by 0 bases, 8 bases remained unmatched. CDR1 is GTSNPN, CDR2 SVGIG, per germline (reference sequence). The CDR3 region is CAWSVQDRVSSYEQYF. The CDR3 coding sequence is TGTGCCTGGAGTGTACAAGACAGGGTGAGCTCCTACGAGCAGTACTTC.

The rearrangement joins TRBV6-6 to TRBJ2-2, with TRBD1 identical over 8 bases. Germline V gene lookup returns CDR1 MNHNY and CDR2 SVGAGI (reference sequence). Trimming removed 6 bases from V and 4 bases from J; junction bases left unmatched: 10. The CDR3 is made up of 16 amino acids. This CDR3 is CASRRPQGARTGELFF. In DNA, the CDR3 is TGTGCCAGCAGGCGGCCGCAGGGGGCGCGCACCGGGGAGCTGTTTTTT.

V usage is TRBV21-1 and J usage is TRBJ1-2; the listed D gene, TRBD1, was not tested against the DNA. TRBV21-1 is termed a pseudogene. There are 15 residues in the CDR3. CDR3 in DNA: TGTGCCAGCCCCATCAAGAAACAGGGACCGGCGGGCTACACCTTC. It is translated as CASPIKKQGPAGYTF.

This chain uses TRBV14 with TRBJ1-3, with 9 bases fitting TRBD1. CDR3 length: 16 residues. The V gene's germline CDR1 is SGHDN and CDR2 FVKESK. Trimming removed 2 bases from V and 4 bases from J; junction bases left unmatched: 6. In nucleotides, the CDR3 is TGTGCCAGCAGCCAATACCGGACAGGGGCCGGAAACACCATATATTTT. This sequence encodes CASSQYRTGAGNTIYF.

This sequence joins TRBV3-1 (or the pseudogene TRBV3-2) and TRBJ2-2, with D maybe TRBD2 (5 bases). CDR3 length: 14 residues. Germline assignment: CDR1 LGHDT and CDR2 YNNKEL (reference sequence). V lost 0 bases, J lost 8 bases, and 10 bases lay in between. Written as DNA, the CDR3 is TGTGCCAGCAGCCAAGATTACGGGAATGGGGAGCTGTTTTTT. It specifies CASSQDYGNGELFF.

A note on this clone: The sample carries other DNA sequences with the same CDR3. The chain recombines TRBV7-8 with TRBJ1-1; tentatively, D is TRBD1 (6 bases). The CDR3 is made up of 14 amino acids. V was shortened by 1 base and J by 1 base, with 7 bases between the two germline ends. Germline loops: CDR1 SGHVS, CDR2 FQNEAQ. In nucleotides, the CDR3 is TGTGCCAGCAGCTTAGGGACAGCGAACACTGAAGCTTTCTTT. This gives the protein CASSLGTANTEAFF. Supplemented by reference TRBV7-8 and TRBJ1-1, the full variable domain reads GAGVSQSPRYKVAKRGQDVALRCDPISGHVSLFWYQQALGQGPEFLTYFQNEAQLDKSGLPSDRFFAERPEGSVSTLKIQRTQQEDSAVYLCASSLGTANTEAFFGQGTRLTVV.

The chain joins TRBV19 to TRBJ2-2; 11 bases are a match to TRBD1. This CDR3 has 14 residues. Germline CDR1 is LNHDA and CDR2 is SQIVND (reference sequence). The V and J ends lost 7 bases and 7 bases, in that order; junction bases with no gene match: 5. CDR3: CASKDRGLGGELFF. In DNA, the CDR3 is TGTGCCAGTAAGGACAGGGGGCTTGGCGGGGAGCTGTTTTTT.